Included here is one TCR beta chain sequence, with context. Its antigen is as yet unknown. This entry is derived from a study of shared clonotypes between healthy human individuals. Study-wide results and limits: Roughly 5% of naive CD4 clonotypes were shared across a handful of donors.

The CDR3 spans 16 residues. Germline assignment: CDR1 MGHRA and CDR2 YSYEKL. V lost 0 bases, J lost 2 bases, and 12 bases lay in between. Deep was the level used in running the assay. TCRdb keeps only in-frame clones here, not all; method: immunoSEQ multiplex PCR. Seen here are over a million clones, around 98.5% observed once, and the top ten hold 0.36%. Sequencing input: naive CD4+ T cells sorted from blood. Indicated subset: CD45RA+ positively selected. The receptor was isolated from a man aged 25-45 years in good health. V is TRBV4-1 and J is TRBJ2-3, with D possibly being TRBD1 (6 bases). The CDR3 DNA reads TGCGCCAGCAGCCAAGACCCGACAGGCGTCACAGATACGCAGTATTTT. The encoded protein is CASSQDPTGVTDTQYF.